The next 26 T cell receptor beta chains were all read from a single sample in a study of beta chain features in type 1 diabetes. Sequenced material consisted of expressed TCRB transcripts (all of the isolated RNA was reverse transcribed). Repertoires were generated with immunoSEQ multiplex PCR, while TCRdb's copy carries only in-frame clones and drops some. The repertoire consists of 900,000 or so clones, with roughly 17% occurring once and the leading ten covering 0.023%. The sample comprised naive CD4+ T cells from blood. These receptors were collected from a woman younger than 30 in good health.

In its sample, this clone was seen a few times. The rearrangement links TRBV5-1 to TRBJ2-7, with a possible D match to TRBD2 (6 bases). Trimming stripped 4 bases from V and 3 bases from J, with 17 bases between. The CDR3 has 15 amino acids. CDR1 SGHRS and CDR2 YFSETQ come from the germline V gene. CDR3 loop: CASSPGLEGRYEQYF. In DNA, the CDR3 is TGCGCCAGCAGCCCGGGACTCGAGGGGCGCTACGAGCAGTACTTC. Full variable domain (remainder filled in from reference TRBV5-1 and TRBJ2-7): KAGVTQTPRYLIKTRGQQVTLSCSPISGHRSVSWYQQTPGQGLQFLFEYFSETQRNKGNFPGRFSGRQFSNSRSEMNVSTLELGDSALYLCASSPGLEGRYEQYFGPGTRLTVT.

This clone was seen a few times. The chain employs TRBV7-6 and TRBJ1-4; 11 nucleotides line up with TRBD1. The length of the CDR3 is 16 residues. J gave up 5 bases and V 0 bases, and 2 bases lay outside the gene matches. CDR1 is SGHVS and CDR2 is FNYEAQ in the germline V gene. The CDR3 loop is CASSLAGTGGNEKLFF. CDR3 nucleotides: TGTGCCAGCAGCTTAGCGGGGACAGGGGGGAATGAAAAACTGTTTTTT.

This clone was counted a few times. CDR3 bases: TGCAGCGCAGCGGGTACCCATGCAGACTCTGGAAACACCATATATTTT. Amino acid sequence: CSAAGTHADSGNTIYF. The genes are TRBV29-1 and TRBJ1-3; no firm D call. This CDR3 contains 16 residues. Between the trimmed V and J ends, which lost 7 bases and 0 bases, there was a span of 19 bases. Germline loops: CDR1 SQVTM, CDR2 ANQGSEA. Full variable domain (outside the CDR3, taken from reference TRBV29-1 and TRBJ1-3): SAVISQKPSRDICQRGTSLTIQCQVDSQVTMMFWYRQQPGQSLTLIATANQGSEATYESGFVIDKFPISRPNLTFSTLTVSNMSPEDSSIYLCSAAGTHADSGNTIYFGEGSWLTVV.

The chain joins TRBV10-3 to TRBJ2-5; TRBD2 aligns across 10 bases. The CDR3 has 15 residues. The junction had 9 bases not matched to a gene; V was cut back by 8 bases and J by 3 bases. Looked up from germline, CDR1 is ENHRY and CDR2 is SYGVKD. The CDR3 nucleotides are TGTGCCATCGGTAGGCTAGCGGGAGAAGAAGAGACCCAGTACTTC. The encoded protein is CAIGRLAGEEETQYF.

This clone was recorded a few times. The V call is TRBV29-1, the J call TRBJ2-5; possible D gene TRBD2, 6 bases. Germline loops: CDR1 SQVTM, CDR2 ANQGSEA. Trimming took off 3 bases at V and 5 bases at J, with 10 bases between the two ends. The CDR3 sequence is 12 residues long. The CDR3 sequence is CSVESSAETQYF. The CDR3, as DNA: TGCAGCGTTGAGTCTAGCGCGGAGACCCAGTACTTC.

This clone came up a few times. DNA of the CDR3: TGTGCCAGCAGCTTAGGTTCGGCGCAGCAAGAGACCCAGTACTTC. Translating it yields CASSLGSAQQETQYF. V is TRBV7-9 and J is TRBJ2-5, with D hard to call. CDR3 length: 15 residues. Between the trimmed V and J ends, which lost 1 base and 2 bases, there was a span of 11 bases. Germline CDR1 is SEHNR and CDR2 is FQNEAQ (reference sequence).

This clone was detected a few times. This chain joins TRBV6-6 and TRBJ2-3; TRBD2 agrees at 8 bases. This CDR3 spans 15 amino acids. Germline V lookup: CDR1 MNHNY, CDR2 SVGAGI (reference sequence). J lost 4 bases, V lost 5 bases, and 8 bases had no gene match. The CDR3 reads CASSPPGRAADTQYF. The DNA of the CDR3 is TGTGCCAGCAGTCCTCCCGGGAGGGCCGCAGATACGCAGTATTTT.

This clone has only a few counts. This chain links TRBV5-1 with TRBJ2-6; no definite D call. Germline V gene data show CDR1 as SGHRS and CDR2 as YFSETQ. Trimming cost V 4 bases and J 4 bases, with 3 bases left between them. CDR3 length: 12 residues. In DNA, the CDR3 is TGCGCCAGCAGCGAGGGGGCCAACGTCCTGACTTTC. As protein: CASSEGANVLTF.

The CDR3 sequence: CASSSYRDSQNTGELFF. In nucleotides, the CDR3 is TGTGCCAGTAGTTCTTACCGGGACAGTCAGAACACCGGGGAGCTGTTTTTT. The rearrangement links TRBV19 to TRBJ2-2; 7 nucleotides agree with TRBD1. This CDR3 region has 17 residues. The germline CDR1 and CDR2 sequences are LNHDA and SQIVND (reference sequence). J was trimmed by 1 base and V by 5 bases; bases with no gene match: 10.

This clone was detected only a few times. V and J are TRBV28 and TRBJ1-3; 10 bases fit TRBD1. V was clipped by 4 bases and J by 0 bases; unmatched bases: 3. This CDR3 comprises 16 residues. CDR1 is MDHEN, CDR2 SYDVKM, per germline. CDR3 sequence reads: CASSSRQGASGNTIYF. The CDR3 nucleotides read TGTGCCAGCAGTTCGAGACAGGGGGCCTCTGGAAACACCATATATTTT.

This clone has only a few counts. Other DNA sequences in the sample encode the same CDR3. The genes are TRBV7-3 and TRBJ2-1; D remains unclear. This CDR3 has 15 amino acids. Germline loops: CDR1 SGHTA, CDR2 FQGTGA. V was shortened by 6 bases and J by 0 bases, with 12 bases between the two germline ends. CDR3 sequence: CASSLRASSYNEQFF. The CDR3, as DNA: TGTGCCAGCAGTCTAAGGGCTAGCTCCTACAATGAGCAGTTCTTC.

The V and J genes are TRBV5-1 and TRBJ1-2; D is undetermined. The V gene lost 0 bases and the J gene lost 4 bases, with 7 bases spanning the gap. Germline assignment: CDR1 SGHRS and CDR2 YFSETQ. This CDR3 spans 13 amino acids. The CDR3 DNA reads as TGCGCCAGCAGCTTGGGGCAGATCTATGGCTACACCTTC. Its translation: CASSLGQIYGYTF.

The CDR3 DNA follows: TGTGCCAGCAGCTTGGGTAGCACGGACGAGCAGTACTTC. Translation: CASSLGSTDEQYF. The chain employs TRBV11-3 and TRBJ2-7; the D is unclear. V dropped 3 bases and J dropped 5 bases, with 11 bases sitting between them. The CDR3 is 13 amino acids. Looked up from germline, CDR1 is SGHNT and CDR2 is YENEEA. The full variable domain, with the rest looked up from reference TRBV11-3 and TRBJ2-7, is EAGVVQSPRYKIIEKKQPVAFWCNPISGHNTLYWYLQNLGQGPELLIRYENEEAVDDSQLPKDRFSAERLKGVDSTLKIQPAELGDSAVYLCASSLGSTDEQYFGPGTRLTVT.

V is TRBV19 and J is TRBJ2-1; D not certain. The CDR3 has 16 residues. Germline CDR1 reads LNHDA; CDR2 reads SQIVND (reference sequence). V lost 4 bases and J 4 bases, leaving 17 bases between the germline ends. In DNA form, the CDR3 reads TGTGCCAGTAGTAAAGGTGTAGCACGGCAGTACAATGAGCAGTTCTTC. This translates into CASSKGVARQYNEQFF. Based on the CDR3 plus reference TRBV19 and TRBJ2-1, the full variable domain is DGGITQSPKYLFRKEGQNVTLSCEQNLNHDAMYWYRQDPGQGLRLIYYSQIVNDFQKGDIAEGYSVSREKKESFPLTVTSAQKNPTAFYLCASSKGVARQYNEQFFGPGTRLTVL.

The rearrangement links TRBV25-1 to TRBJ1-1; 7 positions match TRBD1. With V trimmed by 3 bases and J by 6 bases, 7 bases remained unmatched. The CDR3 totals 14 residues. Germline-derived CDR1 and CDR2 are MGHDK and SYGVNS. The CDR3 DNA reads as TGTGCCAGCAGTGACCCGACAGGGCGAGCTGAAGCTTTCTTT. This encodes CASSDPTGRAEAFF.

DNA of the CDR3: TGTGCCAGCAGCTTAGTAGTTGGGCAGGGTTGGGAGACCCAGTACTTC. It yields the protein CASSLVVGQGWETQYF. The chain links TRBV7-2 to TRBJ2-5; TRBD1 might be the D (5 bases). The CDR3 consists of 16 residues. The ends were cut back, 1 base at V and 5 bases at J, with 17 bases in the middle. Germline loops: CDR1 SGHTA, CDR2 FQGNSA.

This sequence joins TRBV21-1 and TRBJ2-2; TRBD2 reflects the table's D call only, with no check against the DNA. TRBV21-1 is given as a pseudogene. This CDR3 comprises 17 residues. The CDR3 here is CASSKPGGPGITGELFF. CDR3 nucleotides: TGTGCCAGCAGCAAACCCGGCGGACCCGGGATCACCGGGGAGCTGTTTTTT.

This clone came up a few times. The chain is built from TRBV29-1 and TRBJ1-5, with D perhaps TRBD1 (5 bases). The CDR3 totals 12 residues. Germline lookup yields CDR1 SQVTM and CDR2 ANQGSEA. The V gene lost 4 bases and the J gene lost 7 bases, with 11 bases spanning the gap. In nucleotides, the CDR3 is TGCAGCGTTGTAGGGGCAGGGCAGCCCCAGCATTTT. The encoded protein is CSVVGAGQPQHF. Using reference TRBV29-1 and TRBJ1-5 for the parts outside the CDR3, the full variable domain is SAVISQKPSRDICQRGTSLTIQCQVDSQVTMMFWYRQQPGQSLTLIATANQGSEATYESGFVIDKFPISRPNLTFSTLTVSNMSPEDSSIYLCSVVGAGQPQHFGDGTRLSIL.

This clone was counted between two and nine times. The rearrangement links TRBV28 to TRBJ1-5; weak D call: TRBD1 (5 bases). The CDR3 has 16 residues. V was clipped by 5 bases and J by 0 bases, with 14 bases between them. CDR1 is MDHEN and CDR2 is SYDVKM in the germline V gene. CDR3 DNA sequence: TGTGCCAGCAGTCATTGGGGACTTTATAGCAATCAGCCCCAGCATTTT. This gives the protein CASSHWGLYSNQPQHF.

This clone was counted a few times. The chain couples TRBV19 to TRBJ1-2; tentative D call: TRBD1 (5 bases). This CDR3 has 13 amino acids. The V end lost 4 bases, the J end lost 1 base, and 7 bases lay between the germline ends. From germline, CDR1 is LNHDA and CDR2 SQIVND (reference sequence). The CDR3 bases are TGTGCCAGTAGTAGGGACGTTAACTATGGCTACACCTTC. This translates into CASSRDVNYGYTF.

The V call is TRBV6-5, the J call TRBJ1-1; 8 positions match TRBD1. The CDR3 spans 13 residues. The V gene's germline CDR1 is MNHEY and CDR2 SVGAGI. Unmatched junction bases numbered 4, after V lost 6 bases and J lost 4 bases. The CDR3 coding sequence is TGTGCCAGCAGAGAAACAGGGGGCACTGAAGCTTTCTTT. This encodes CASRETGGTEAFF.

This clone was seen a handful of times. The rearrangement joins TRBV19 to TRBJ2-5; 8 nucleotides align to TRBD2. CDR1 is LNHDA, CDR2 SQIVND, per germline (reference sequence). V gave up 3 bases and J gave up 5 bases; unmatched junction bases: 5. The CDR3 sequence is 14 residues long. The CDR3 coding sequence is TGTGCCAGTAGTATTGGACTAGCTTGGGAGACCCAGTACTTC. It specifies CASSIGLAWETQYF.

The chain combines TRBV29-1 with TRBJ1-2, with TRBD1 identical over 9 bases. The CDR3 extends over 12 amino acids. The germline V gene has CDR1 SQVTM and CDR2 ANQGSEA. V shed 5 bases, J shed 7 bases, and the junction held 5 bases outside the gene matches. The CDR3 reads CSVIQGAIGYTF. CDR3 sequence (DNA): TGCAGCGTTATACAGGGGGCGATTGGCTACACCTTC.

Concerning this clone: Different DNA sequences within this sample yield the same CDR3. The genes are TRBV5-1 and TRBJ1-1; 7 bases align to TRBD1. The V and J ends lost 0 bases and 2 bases, in that order; junction bases with no gene match: 1. The CDR3 length is 14 residues. Germline CDR1 SGHRS, CDR2 YFSETQ. The CDR3 region is CASSLDRGNTEAFF. The CDR3 DNA follows: TGCGCCAGCAGCTTGGACAGGGGAAACACTGAAGCTTTCTTT.

This clone was counted a few times. Other DNA variants within this sample encode the same CDR3. V usage is TRBV6-6 and J usage is TRBJ2-7; D not certain. The germline V and J ends were trimmed by 2 bases and 0 bases, with 5 bases remaining between them. Germline V CDR1 and CDR2: MNHNY, SVGAGI (reference sequence). There are 13 residues in the CDR3. CDR3 in amino acids: CASSYGISYEQYF. The CDR3 DNA reads TGTGCCAGCAGTTACGGGATCTCCTACGAGCAGTACTTC.

The rearrangement joins TRBV29-1 to TRBJ1-2; no reliable D call. The ends were cut back, 5 bases at V and 4 bases at J, with 14 bases in the middle. The germline CDR1 and CDR2 sequences are SQVTM and ANQGSEA. The CDR3 is 13 amino acids. CDR3 coding DNA: TGCAGCGTTAATCCCCTTAACAGCTATGGCTACACCTTC. Translated: CSVNPLNSYGYTF.